This TCR beta chain was recovered during a study of blood T cell repertoires in COVID-19. About the research overall: Both acute and convalescent COVID-19 samples were obtained from the United States, Italy and Spain. The analysed material was cDNA or gDNA that came from T cells, B-cell-depleted T cells, or PBMCs.

A single count supports this clone. The CDR3 runs to 13 residues. Trimming cost V 9 bases and J 3 bases; bases outside gene matches: 5. The authors' processing: Quantification of nucleated cells was approximated via reference gene primer amplification. Method: immunoSEQ multiplex PCR; TCRdb's copy keeps in-frame clones and lacks some. That table is the source of V, J and clone size, and D and trimming were worked out from the DNA. The sample includes approximately 180,000 clones, around 85% seen only once; the top ten take about 3.3%. The sequence came from a man aged 55-75 years with acute or convalescent COVID-19. The V call is TRBV23-1, the J call TRBJ2-5, with 9 nucleotides matching TRBD2. TRBV23-1 is labeled an ORF, and its function is uncertain. The sequenced sample was peripheral blood. As DNA, the CDR3 is TGCGCCAGTCCGGCTAGCGGGAAAGAGACCCAGTACTTC. Encoded protein: CASPASGKETQYF.